The entry that follows covers one TCR beta chain sequence. The junction does not match germline at one end; this may be a read error. Memory CD4+ T cells were sorted as CD4+CD45RO+CD25- cells. Germline CDR1 reads DFQATT; CDR2 reads SNEGSKA (reference sequence). The CDR3 sequence is 13 residues long. TCRdb redid the calling of the 5' RACE reads with MiXCR, one entry per CDR3 protein. The sample holds thousands of distinct CDR3 sequences; approximately 70% are singletons and the top ten take 3.5% to 5%. This chain links TRBV20-1 with TRBJ2-7, with 7 bases aligning to TRBD2. The receptor comes from a female donor with breast cancer. The material sequenced was memory CD4+ T cells sorted from a lymph node. Regarding subset: memory CD4+ T cells, CD4+CD45RO+CD25-. In DNA form, the CDR3 reads TGCAGTGCTTCAGCGGGACCAGCCTACGAGCGGTACTTC. This codes for CSASAGPAYERYF.